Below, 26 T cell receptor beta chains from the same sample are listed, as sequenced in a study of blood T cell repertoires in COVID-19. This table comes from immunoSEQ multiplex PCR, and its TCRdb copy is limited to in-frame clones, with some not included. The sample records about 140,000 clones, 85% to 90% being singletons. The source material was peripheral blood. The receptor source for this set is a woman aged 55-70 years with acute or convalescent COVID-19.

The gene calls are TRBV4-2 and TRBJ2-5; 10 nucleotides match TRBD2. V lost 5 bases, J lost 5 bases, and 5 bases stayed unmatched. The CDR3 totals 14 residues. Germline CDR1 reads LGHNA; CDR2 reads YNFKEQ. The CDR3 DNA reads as TGTGCCAGCAGCAGAGGGACTAGCGACGAGACCCAGTACTTC. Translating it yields CASSRGTSDETQYF.

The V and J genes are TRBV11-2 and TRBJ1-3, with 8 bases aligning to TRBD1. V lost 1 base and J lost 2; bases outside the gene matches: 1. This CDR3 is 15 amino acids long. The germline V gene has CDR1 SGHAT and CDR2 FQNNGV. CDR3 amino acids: CASSLGTGTGNTIYF. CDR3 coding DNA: TGTGCCAGCAGCTTAGGGACAGGGACTGGAAACACCATATATTTT.

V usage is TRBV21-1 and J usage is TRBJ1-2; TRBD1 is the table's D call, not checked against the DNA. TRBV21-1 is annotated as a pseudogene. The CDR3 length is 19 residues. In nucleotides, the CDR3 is TGTGCCAGCAGCCCTCGTCGCCCCCGGACAGGCCTCGTAAACTATGGCTACACCTTC. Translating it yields CASSPRRPRTGLVNYGYTF.

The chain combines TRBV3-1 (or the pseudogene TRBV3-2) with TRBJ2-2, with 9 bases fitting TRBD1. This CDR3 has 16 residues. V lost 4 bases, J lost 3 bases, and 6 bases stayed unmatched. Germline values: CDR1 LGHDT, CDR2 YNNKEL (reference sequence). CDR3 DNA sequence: TGTGCCAGCAGCCTGGGGGACAGGGATTACACCGGGGAGCTGTTTTTT. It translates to CASSLGDRDYTGELFF.

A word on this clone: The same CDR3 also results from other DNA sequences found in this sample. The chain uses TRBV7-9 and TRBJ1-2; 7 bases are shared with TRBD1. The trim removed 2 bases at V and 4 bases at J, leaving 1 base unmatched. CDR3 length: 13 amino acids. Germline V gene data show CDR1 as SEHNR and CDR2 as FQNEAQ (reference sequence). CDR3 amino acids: CASSLQGGYGYTF. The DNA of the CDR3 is TGTGCCAGCAGCTTACAGGGGGGCTATGGCTACACCTTC.

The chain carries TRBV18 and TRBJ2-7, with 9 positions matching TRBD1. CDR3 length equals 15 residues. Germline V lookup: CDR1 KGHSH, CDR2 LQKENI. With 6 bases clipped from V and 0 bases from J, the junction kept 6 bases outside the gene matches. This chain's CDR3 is CASSQGQGSSYEQYF. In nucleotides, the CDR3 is TGTGCCAGCTCCCAAGGACAGGGGTCCTCCTACGAGCAGTACTTC.

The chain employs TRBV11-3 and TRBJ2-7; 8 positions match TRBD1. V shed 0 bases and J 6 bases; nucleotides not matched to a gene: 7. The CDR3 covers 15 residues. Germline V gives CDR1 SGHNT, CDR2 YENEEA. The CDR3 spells CASSLETGEVSEQYF. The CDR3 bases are TGTGCCAGCAGCTTAGAGACAGGGGAGGTTAGCGAGCAGTACTTC.

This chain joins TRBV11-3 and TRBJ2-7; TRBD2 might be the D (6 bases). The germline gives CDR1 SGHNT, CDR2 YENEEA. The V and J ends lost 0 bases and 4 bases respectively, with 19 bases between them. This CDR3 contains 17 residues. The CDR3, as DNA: TGTGCCAGCAGCTTAGATGGAGGGCAGGGATCTAGGTACGAGCAGTACTTC. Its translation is CASSLDGGQGSRYEQYF. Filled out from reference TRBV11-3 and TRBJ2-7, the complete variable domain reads EAGVVQSPRYKIIEKKQPVAFWCNPISGHNTLYWYLQNLGQGPELLIRYENEEAVDDSQLPKDRFSAERLKGVDSTLKIQPAELGDSAVYLCASSLDGGQGSRYEQYFGPGTRLTVT.

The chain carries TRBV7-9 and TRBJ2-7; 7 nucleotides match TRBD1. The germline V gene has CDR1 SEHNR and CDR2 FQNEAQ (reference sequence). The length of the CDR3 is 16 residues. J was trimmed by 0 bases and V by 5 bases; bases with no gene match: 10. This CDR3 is CASSRTGTALSYEQYF. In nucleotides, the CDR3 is TGTGCCAGCAGCCGAACCGGGACAGCGCTCTCCTACGAGCAGTACTTC.

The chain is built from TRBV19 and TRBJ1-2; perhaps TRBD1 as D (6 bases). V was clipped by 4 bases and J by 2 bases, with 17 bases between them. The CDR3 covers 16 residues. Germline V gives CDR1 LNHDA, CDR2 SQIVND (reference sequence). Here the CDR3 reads CASSTLRTVMNYGYTF. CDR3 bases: TGTGCCAGTAGTACGCTAAGGACAGTGATGAACTATGGCTACACCTTC.

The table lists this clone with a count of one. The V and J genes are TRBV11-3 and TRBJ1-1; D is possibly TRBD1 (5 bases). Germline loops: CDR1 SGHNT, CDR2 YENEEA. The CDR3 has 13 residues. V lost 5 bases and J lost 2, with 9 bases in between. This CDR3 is CASSLGGNTEAFF. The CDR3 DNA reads TGTGCCAGCAGCCTGGGGGGAAACACTGAAGCTTTCTTT.

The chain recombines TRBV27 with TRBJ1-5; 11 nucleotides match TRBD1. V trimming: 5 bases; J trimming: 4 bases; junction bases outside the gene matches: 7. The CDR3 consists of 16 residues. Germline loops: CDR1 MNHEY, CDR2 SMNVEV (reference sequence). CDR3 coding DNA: TGTGCCAGCAGTAGAGGACAGGGGGCAGGGAATCAGCCCCAGCATTTT. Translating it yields CASSRGQGAGNQPQHF.

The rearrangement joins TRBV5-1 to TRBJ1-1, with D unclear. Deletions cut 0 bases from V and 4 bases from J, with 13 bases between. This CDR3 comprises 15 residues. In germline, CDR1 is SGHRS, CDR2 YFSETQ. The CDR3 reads CASSLVNEVGTEAFF. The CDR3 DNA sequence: TGCGCCAGCAGCTTGGTAAACGAGGTGGGCACTGAAGCTTTCTTT.

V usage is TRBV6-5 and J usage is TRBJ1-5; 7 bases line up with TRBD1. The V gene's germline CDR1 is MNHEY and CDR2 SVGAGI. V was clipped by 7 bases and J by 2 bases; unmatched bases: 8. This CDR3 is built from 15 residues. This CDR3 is CASTRTGRGNQPQHF. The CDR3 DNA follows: TGTGCCAGCACCCGGACAGGACGGGGCAATCAGCCCCAGCATTTT.

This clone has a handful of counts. The CDR3 spells CASSAADSHEQYF. The DNA for the CDR3 is TGTGCCAGCAGCGCAGCGGATTCCCACGAGCAGTACTTC. V is TRBV9 and J is TRBJ2-7, with D perhaps TRBD2 (5 bases). Germline CDR1 SGDLS, CDR2 YYNGEE. This CDR3 has 13 amino acids. Trimming removed 3 bases at V and 5 bases at J, with 12 bases between.

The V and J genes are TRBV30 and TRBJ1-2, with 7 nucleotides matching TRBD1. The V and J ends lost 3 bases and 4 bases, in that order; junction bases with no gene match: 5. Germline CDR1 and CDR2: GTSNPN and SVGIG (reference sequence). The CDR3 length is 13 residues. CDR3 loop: CAWSPTGPYGYTF. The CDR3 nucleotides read TGTGCCTGGAGCCCGACAGGGCCCTATGGCTACACCTTC.

CDR3 in amino acids: CATSEPGRGGTDTQYF. The DNA for the CDR3 is TGTGCCACCAGTGAGCCCGGGCGGGGGGGTACAGATACGCAGTATTTT. The chain joins TRBV24-1 to TRBJ2-3; TRBD2 matches 9 bases. CDR1 KGHDR and CDR2 SFDVKD come from the germline V gene. The CDR3 is 16 amino acids. V shed 4 bases and J 3 bases; nucleotides not matched to a gene: 7.

The CDR3 here is CASSSRDSNQPQHF. The CDR3 DNA reads TGTGCCAGCAGTAGCCGGGATAGCAATCAGCCCCAGCATTTT. The genes are TRBV6-5 and TRBJ1-5; D is uncertain. This CDR3 contains 14 residues. Germline V gene sequence: CDR1 MNHEY, CDR2 SVGAGI. V lost 5 bases and J lost 0, with 8 bases in between.

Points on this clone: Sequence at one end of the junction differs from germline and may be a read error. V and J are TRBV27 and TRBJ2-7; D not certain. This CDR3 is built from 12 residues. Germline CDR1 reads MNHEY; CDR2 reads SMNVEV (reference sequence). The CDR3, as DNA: TGTGCCAGCAGTATAGAAGCCTATGAGCAGTACTTC. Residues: CASSIEAYEQYF.

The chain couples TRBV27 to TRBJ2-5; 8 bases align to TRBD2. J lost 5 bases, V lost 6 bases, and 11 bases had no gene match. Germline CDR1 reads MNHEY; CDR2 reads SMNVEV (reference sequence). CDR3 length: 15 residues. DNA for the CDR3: TGTGCCAGCAGGGGGAGGCGGGGGGCCACGGAGACCCAGTACTTC. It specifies CASRGRRGATETQYF.

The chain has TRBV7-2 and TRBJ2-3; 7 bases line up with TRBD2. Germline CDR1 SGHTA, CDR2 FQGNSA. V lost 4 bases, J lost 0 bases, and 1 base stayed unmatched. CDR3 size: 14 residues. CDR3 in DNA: TGTGCCAGCAGCTCCGGGGGGAGCACAGATACGCAGTATTTT. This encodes CASSSGGSTDTQYF. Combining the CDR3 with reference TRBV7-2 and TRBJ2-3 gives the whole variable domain GAGVSQSPSNKVTEKGKDVELRCDPISGHTALYWYRQSLGQGLEFLIYFQGNSAPDKSGLPSDRFSAERTGGSVSTLTIQRTQQEDSAVYLCASSSGGSTDTQYFGPGTRLTVL.

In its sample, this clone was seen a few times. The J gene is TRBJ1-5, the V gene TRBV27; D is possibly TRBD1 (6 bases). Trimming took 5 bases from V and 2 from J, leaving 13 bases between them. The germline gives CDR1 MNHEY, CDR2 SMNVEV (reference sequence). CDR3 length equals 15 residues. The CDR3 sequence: CASSTHHRGNQPQHF. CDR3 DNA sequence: TGTGCCAGCAGTACGCATCACAGGGGCAATCAGCCCCAGCATTTT.

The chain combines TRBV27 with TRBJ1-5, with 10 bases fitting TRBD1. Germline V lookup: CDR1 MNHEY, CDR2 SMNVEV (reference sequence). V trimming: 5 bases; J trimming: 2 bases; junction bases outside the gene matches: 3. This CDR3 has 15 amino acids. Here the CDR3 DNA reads TGTGCCAGCAGTCGCGGGACAGGGGGCAATCAGCCCCAGCATTTT. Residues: CASSRGTGGNQPQHF.

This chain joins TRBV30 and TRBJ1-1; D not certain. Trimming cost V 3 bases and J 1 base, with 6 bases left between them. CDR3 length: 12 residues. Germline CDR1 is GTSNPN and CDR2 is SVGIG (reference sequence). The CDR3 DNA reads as TGTGCCTGGAGATTACAGAACACTGAAGCTTTCTTT. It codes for CAWRLQNTEAFF.

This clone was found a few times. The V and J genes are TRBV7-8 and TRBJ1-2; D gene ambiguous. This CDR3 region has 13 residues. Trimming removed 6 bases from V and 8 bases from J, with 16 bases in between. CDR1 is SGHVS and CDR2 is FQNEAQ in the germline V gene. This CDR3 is CASREPYTGGYTF. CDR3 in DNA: TGTGCCAGCAGGGAACCATATACGGGAGGCTACACCTTC.

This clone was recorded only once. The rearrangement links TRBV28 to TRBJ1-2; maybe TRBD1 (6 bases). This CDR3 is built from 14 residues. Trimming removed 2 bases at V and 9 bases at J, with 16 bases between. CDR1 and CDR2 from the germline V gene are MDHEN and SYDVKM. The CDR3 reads CASSLTGQLARYTF. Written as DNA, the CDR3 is TGTGCCAGCAGTTTAACCGGACAGCTCGCCCGCTACACCTTC.